The 30 T cell receptor beta chains listed next were all sequenced from one sample in a study of OX40 agonist ivuxolimab in advanced cancers. Assay: immunoSEQ multiplex PCR; the TCRdb copy retains only in-frame clones and omits some. Of approximately 77,000 clones in the sample, over 80% are singletons; the top ten hold roughly 1.9%. Sequencing used CD4+ or CD8+ T cells sorted from blood, obtained in a trial of the OX40 agonist ivuxolimab. Receptors were obtained from an adult with an advanced solid tumor such as melanoma, head and neck, liver or kidney cancer.

The genes are TRBV28 and TRBJ2-7, with D tentatively TRBD1 or TRBD2 (5 bases each). In germline, CDR1 is MDHEN, CDR2 SYDVKM. The CDR3 totals 15 residues. V gave up 3 bases and J gave up 6 bases, with 18 bases separating them. CDR3 nucleotides: TGTGCCAGCAGTTTGAGTGGGCAGGGTAGCGCCGAGCAGTACTTC. Translated: CASSLSGQGSAEQYF.

The chain couples TRBV14 to TRBJ2-1, with a possible D match to TRBD2 (6 bases). V lost 4 bases to trimming and J lost 8 bases, with 12 bases between them. The CDR3 has 13 residues. Germline V gene data show CDR1 as SGHDN and CDR2 as FVKESK. The CDR3 loop reads CASSPGLQDEQFF. The CDR3 DNA follows: TGTGCCAGCAGCCCGGGACTTCAGGATGAGCAGTTCTTC.

This clone was counted a single time. The J gene is TRBJ1-2, the V gene TRBV28, with unresolved D. Between the trimmed V and J ends, which lost 2 bases and 2 bases, there was a span of 9 bases. Germline lookup yields CDR1 MDHEN and CDR2 SYDVKM. This CDR3 comprises 14 residues. The CDR3 spells CASSLVGQNYGYTF. The CDR3 DNA sequence: TGTGCCAGCAGTTTAGTAGGTCAGAACTATGGCTACACCTTC.

The J gene is TRBJ1-3, the V gene TRBV19; no reliable D call. V gave up 5 bases and J gave up 3 bases, with 14 bases separating them. This CDR3 has 15 amino acids. CDR1 and CDR2 from the germline V gene are LNHDA and SQIVND (reference sequence). The CDR3 nucleotides are TGTGCCAGTAGTCCCCTGACACGATTTGGAAACACCATATATTTT. Amino acid sequence: CASSPLTRFGNTIYF.

The chain combines TRBV14 with TRBJ2-7; 7 bases agree with TRBD1. This CDR3 has 15 residues. Germline CDR1 is SGHDN and CDR2 is FVKESK. Unmatched junction bases numbered 12, after V lost 4 bases and J lost 6 bases. CDR3 sequence: CASSLWKGAVSEQYF. CDR3 sequence (DNA): TGTGCCAGCAGCCTATGGAAGGGGGCCGTGAGCGAGCAGTACTTC.

The chain couples TRBV7-2 to TRBJ1-3; 8 bases align to TRBD1. CDR1 and CDR2 from the germline V gene are SGHTA and FQGNSA. This CDR3 region has 18 residues. V shed 3 bases, J shed 0 bases, and the junction held 10 bases outside the gene matches. CDR3 in DNA: TGTGCCAGCAGCTTCGGGACAGGAACCTTCTTCTCTGGAAACACCATATATTTT. Translation: CASSFGTGTFFSGNTIYF.

V usage is TRBV15 and J usage is TRBJ2-7; 7 bases are shared with TRBD1. Trimming cost V 1 base and J 2 bases; bases outside gene matches: 8. CDR1 is LNHNV, CDR2 YYDKDF, per germline (reference sequence). CDR3 length: 16 residues. The CDR3 is CATSRVGPQGAYEQYF. The DNA for the CDR3 is TGTGCCACCAGCAGAGTGGGGCCCCAGGGGGCCTACGAGCAGTACTTC.

There are many counts of this clone. This chain uses TRBV7-9 with TRBJ1-6, with D unclear. CDR3 length: 13 amino acids. Between the trimmed V and J ends, which lost 1 base and 8 bases, there was a span of 6 bases. Germline V lookup: CDR1 SEHNR, CDR2 FQNEAQ (reference sequence). The CDR3 sequence: CASSLGRDSPLHF. For the CDR3, the DNA is TGTGCCAGCAGCTTAGGAAGGGATTCACCCCTCCACTTT.

This clone was picked up a small number of times. The CDR3 region is CASRSDRATYGYTF. The CDR3 DNA reads as TGTGCCAGCAGATCGGACAGGGCGACCTATGGCTACACCTTC. The rearrangement joins TRBV7-2 to TRBJ1-2; 8 nucleotides agree with TRBD1. The CDR3 extends over 14 amino acids. Per the germline V gene, CDR1 is SGHTA and CDR2 is FQGNSA. The V and J ends lost 6 bases and 4 bases, in that order; junction bases with no gene match: 7.

This clone appeared a few times. CDR3 nucleotides: TGTGCCAGCAGCCGAGGTCTGAGACAGGGCAAACCCCTCCACTTT. It codes for CASSRGLRQGKPLHF. The genes are TRBV6-5 and TRBJ1-6; TRBD1 matches 7 bases. The CDR3 has 15 residues. In germline, CDR1 is MNHEY, CDR2 SVGAGI. Trimming at V came to 6 bases and at J to 12 bases, leaving 14 bases not matched to a gene.

The chain couples TRBV19 to TRBJ2-5; D is unresolved. Looked up from germline, CDR1 is LNHDA and CDR2 is SQIVND (reference sequence). CDR3 size: 12 residues. The germline V and J ends were trimmed by 7 bases and 4 bases, with 10 bases remaining between them. CDR3 nucleotide sequence: TGTGCCAGTACCCTATCTATAGAGACCCAGTACTTC. Its translation: CASTLSIETQYF.

The V and J genes are TRBV28 and TRBJ1-4, with unresolved D. The CDR3 loop spans 16 amino acids. Germline V CDR1 and CDR2: MDHEN, SYDVKM. V was clipped by 5 bases and J by 3 bases, with 16 bases between them. The CDR3 DNA reads as TGTGCCAGCAGTCCGGTCATACGTCATCCTAATGAAAAACTGTTTTTT. This sequence encodes CASSPVIRHPNEKLFF. Using reference TRBV28 and TRBJ1-4 for the parts outside the CDR3, the full variable domain is DVKVTQSSRYLVKRTGEKVFLECVQDMDHENMFWYRQDPGLGLRLIYFSYDVKMKEKGDIPEGYSVSREKKERFSLILESASTNQTSMYLCASSPVIRHPNEKLFFGSGTQLSVL.

This clone came up a few times. The chain recombines TRBV7-9 with TRBJ1-3; TRBD1 agrees at 7 bases. Trimming took 5 bases from V and 2 from J; bases not matched to a gene: 6. Germline CDR1 reads SEHNR; CDR2 reads FQNEAQ (reference sequence). The CDR3 runs to 15 residues. CDR3 DNA sequence: TGTGCCAGCAGCGTAAACAGGGGAACTGGAAACACCATATATTTT. It encodes CASSVNRGTGNTIYF.

The CDR3 is CASSADRGAYEQYF. Written as DNA, the CDR3 is TGTGCCAGCAGCGCGGACAGGGGAGCCTACGAGCAGTACTTC. The chain combines TRBV7-2 with TRBJ2-7, with 9 bases identical to TRBD1. The CDR3 is 14 residues long. V trimming: 5 bases; J trimming: 2 bases; junction bases outside the gene matches: 4. Germline CDR1 reads SGHTA; CDR2 reads FQGNSA.

The rearrangement links TRBV7-9 to TRBJ2-3; D remains ambiguous. The CDR3 loop spans 14 amino acids. Germline V CDR1 and CDR2: SEHNR, FQNEAQ (reference sequence). V dropped 3 bases and J dropped 2 bases, with 9 bases sitting between them. The CDR3 spells CASSFQQNTDTQYF. The CDR3 DNA reads TGTGCCAGCAGCTTCCAACAGAACACAGATACGCAGTATTTT.

The rearrangement joins TRBV9 to TRBJ1-1; D is perhaps TRBD1 (6 bases). This CDR3 contains 15 residues. Germline CDR1 reads SGDLS; CDR2 reads YYNGEE. V gave up 3 bases and J gave up 3 bases, with 15 bases separating them. Written as DNA, the CDR3 is TGTGCCAGCAGCGAGGGGGGGGAGCCCTACACTGAAGCTTTCTTT. It translates to CASSEGGEPYTEAFF. The full variable domain, its missing parts supplied by reference TRBV9 and TRBJ1-1, is DSGVTQTPKHLITATGQRVTLRCSPRSGDLSVYWYQQSLDQGLQFLIQYYNGEERAKGNILERFSAQQFPDLHSELNLSSLELGDSALYFCASSEGGEPYTEAFFGQGTRLTVV.

The chain couples TRBV18 to TRBJ1-4; D is unclear. Between the trimmed V and J ends, which lost 8 bases and 3 bases, there was a span of 13 bases. The CDR3 has 14 residues. CDR1 and CDR2 from the germline V gene are KGHSH and LQKENI. This CDR3 reads CASHGGGSNEKLFF. Written as DNA, the CDR3 is TGTGCCAGCCACGGCGGCGGATCTAATGAAAAACTGTTTTTT.

V usage is TRBV7-9 and J usage is TRBJ1-1, with 9 bases lining up with TRBD1. The CDR3 is 15 residues long. The germline V gene has CDR1 SEHNR and CDR2 FQNEAQ (reference sequence). Trimming cost V 5 bases and J 7 bases; bases outside gene matches: 11. CDR3 loop: CASSLKGQGPGEAFF. The CDR3 DNA is TGTGCCAGCAGCCTAAAAGGACAGGGGCCTGGTGAAGCTTTCTTT.

This clone was detected ten times or more. The V call is TRBV29-1, the J call TRBJ1-2; weak D call: TRBD1 (5 bases). V gave up 6 bases and J gave up 6 bases, with 20 bases separating them. The germline V gene encodes CDR1 SQVTM and CDR2 ANQGSEA. The CDR3 sequence is 14 residues long. The CDR3 here is CSVERDVSKDGYTF. CDR3 DNA sequence: TGCAGCGTGGAAAGGGACGTATCTAAGGATGGCTACACCTTC.

The chain combines TRBV5-6 with TRBJ2-2; maybe TRBD1 (6 bases). Looked up from germline, CDR1 is SGHDT and CDR2 is YYEEEE. The germline V and J ends were trimmed by 3 bases and 2 bases, with 14 bases remaining between them. The CDR3 consists of 16 residues. CDR3 sequence (DNA): TGTGCCAGCAGCTGGGCCGGGACAACAAACACCGGGGAGCTGTTTTTT. It codes for CASSWAGTTNTGELFF. Together with reference TRBV5-6 and TRBJ2-2, the CDR3 gives the full variable domain: DAGVTQSPTHLIKTRGQQVTLRCSPKSGHDTVSWYQQALGQGPQFIFQYYEEEERQRGNFPDRFSGHQFPNYSSELNVNALLLGDSALYLCASSWAGTTNTGELFFGEGSRLTVL.

The V call is TRBV7-2, the J call TRBJ1-1; D remains ambiguous. The CDR3 runs 14 residues. Per the germline V gene, CDR1 is SGHTA and CDR2 is FQGNSA. The V and J ends lost 3 bases and 4 bases respectively, with 12 bases between them. Here the CDR3 DNA reads TGTGCCAGCAGCTTTAACGTACCTCCCACTGAAGCTTTCTTT. Amino acid sequence: CASSFNVPPTEAFF.

The chain uses TRBV7-3 and TRBJ1-1; the D is unclear. The CDR3 extends over 15 amino acids. V lost 5 bases to trimming and J lost 2 bases, with 15 bases between them. Looked up from germline, CDR1 is SGHTA and CDR2 is FQGTGA. The CDR3 protein is CASSPHAGVNTEAFF. The CDR3 region has the DNA TGTGCCAGCAGCCCCCACGCAGGAGTCAACACTGAAGCTTTCTTT.

The V gene is TRBV5-4, the J gene TRBJ2-2; D not resolved. This CDR3 comprises 15 residues. The germline gives CDR1 SGHNT, CDR2 YYREEE (reference sequence). V was shortened by 1 base and J by 1 base, with 8 bases between the two germline ends. This CDR3 is CASSLSTLNTGELFF. The CDR3 nucleotides read TGTGCCAGCAGCTTGTCTACCCTGAACACCGGGGAGCTGTTTTTT.

The CDR3 loop is CASSPESSYNSPLHF. The DNA of the CDR3 is TGTGCCAGCAGTCCGGAAAGCTCCTATAATTCACCCCTCCACTTT. The chain joins TRBV6-1 to TRBJ1-6, with D unresolved. The CDR3 covers 15 residues. Germline V gene data show CDR1 as MNHNS and CDR2 as SASEGT. V was clipped by 5 bases and J by 0 bases, with 8 bases between them.

The V gene is TRBV2, the J gene TRBJ2-2, with unresolved D. With 1 base removed from V and 0 bases from J, the gap between germline ends came to 6 bases. This CDR3 has 15 residues. CDR1 and CDR2 from the germline V gene are SNHLY and FYNNEI. The CDR3 loop is CASSEDGTNTGELFF. Here the CDR3 DNA reads TGTGCCAGCAGTGAAGACGGAACGAACACCGGGGAGCTGTTTTTT.

The chain links TRBV9 to TRBJ2-5; D ambiguous. Germline loops: CDR1 SGDLS, CDR2 YYNGEE. CDR3 length: 15 residues. V dropped 0 bases and J dropped 1 base, with 10 bases sitting between them. The CDR3 loop reads CASSVGTAIQETQYF. The CDR3 nucleotides are TGTGCCAGCAGCGTAGGAACAGCCATCCAAGAGACCCAGTACTTC.

V usage is TRBV19 and J usage is TRBJ2-2; tentatively, D is TRBD1 (6 bases). Trimming took 6 bases from V and 3 from J, leaving 11 bases between them. The CDR3 is 14 amino acids. CDR1 is LNHDA and CDR2 is SQIVND in the germline V gene (reference sequence). Written as DNA, the CDR3 is TGTGCCAGTAGCCCCTACAGGGACACCGGGGAGCTGTTTTTT. It yields the protein CASSPYRDTGELFF.

V and J are TRBV10-2 and TRBJ2-7; D uncertain. CDR3 length: 13 amino acids. With 6 bases removed from V and 0 bases from J, the gap between germline ends came to 9 bases. Germline values: CDR1 WSHSY, CDR2 SAAADI. In DNA form, the CDR3 reads TGCGCCAGCAGAAACACCTTCTCCTACGAGCAGTACTTC. Its translation is CASRNTFSYEQYF.

Remarks on this clone: Additional DNA sequences in this sample encode the identical CDR3. The CDR3 coding sequence is TGTGCCAGCAGTCGGACTAGCGGGGGGTACAATGAGCAGTTCTTC. Its protein is CASSRTSGGYNEQFF. This chain connects TRBV28 to TRBJ2-1; TRBD2 agrees at 14 bases. This CDR3 comprises 15 residues. J was trimmed by 4 bases and V by 5 bases; bases with no gene match: 1. CDR1 MDHEN and CDR2 SYDVKM come from the germline V gene. The full variable domain, in which reference TRBV28 and TRBJ2-1 provide the parts outside the CDR3, is DVKVTQSSRYLVKRTGEKVFLECVQDMDHENMFWYRQDPGLGLRLIYFSYDVKMKEKGDIPEGYSVSREKKERFSLILESASTNQTSMYLCASSRTSGGYNEQFFGPGTRLTVL.

The chain combines TRBV6-1 with TRBJ1-2; 7 bases line up with TRBD1. Germline V gene data show CDR1 as MNHNS and CDR2 as SASEGT. This CDR3 contains 14 residues. V trimming: 6 bases; J trimming: 4 bases; junction bases outside the gene matches: 8. CDR3 protein: CASSRDRESYGYTF. Here the CDR3 DNA reads TGTGCCAGCAGCCGAGACAGGGAGAGCTATGGCTACACCTTC.